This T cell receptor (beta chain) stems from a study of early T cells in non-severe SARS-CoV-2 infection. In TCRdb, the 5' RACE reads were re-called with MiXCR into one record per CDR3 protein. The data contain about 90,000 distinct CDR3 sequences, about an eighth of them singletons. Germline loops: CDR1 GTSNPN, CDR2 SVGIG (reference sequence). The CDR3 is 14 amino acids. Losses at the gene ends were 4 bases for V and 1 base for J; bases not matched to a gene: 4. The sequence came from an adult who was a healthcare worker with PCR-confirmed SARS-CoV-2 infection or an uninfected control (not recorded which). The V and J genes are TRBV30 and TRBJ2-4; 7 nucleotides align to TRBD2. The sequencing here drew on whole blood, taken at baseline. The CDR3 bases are TGTGCCTGGAACGGGGGGAGGGCCAAAAACATTCAGTACTTC. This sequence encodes CAWNGGRAKNIQYF.